The 18 T cell receptor beta chains below come from one sample, sequenced in a study of T cells in pancreatic ductal adenocarcinoma. This table comes from immunoSEQ multiplex PCR, and its TCRdb copy is limited to in-frame clones, with some not included. The data show 85,000 to 120,000 clones, more than 90% seen once. Surgery without prior neoadjuvant therapy was the treatment of the selected pancreatic ductal adenocarcinoma patients. Source material: PBMCs. These receptors were taken from a human donor with pancreatic ductal adenocarcinoma.

The chain joins TRBV29-1 to TRBJ2-7; TRBD2 agrees at 7 bases. The CDR3 has 12 residues. Trimming cost V 7 bases and J 2 bases; bases outside gene matches: 5. CDR1 and CDR2 (germline): SQVTM, ANQGSEA. The CDR3 spells CSASSGPYEQYF. Here the CDR3 DNA reads TGCAGCGCCTCTAGCGGACCCTACGAGCAGTACTTC.

Comments on this clone: The sample carries other DNA sequences with the same CDR3. This chain joins TRBV7-6 and TRBJ2-7, with D possibly being TRBD2 (6 bases). The CDR3 has 14 residues. The V end lost 1 base, the J end lost 1 base, and 8 bases lay between the germline ends. Germline values: CDR1 SGHVS, CDR2 FNYEAQ. CDR3 in DNA: TGTGCCAGCAGCTTAGGTGCGGGGTCCTACGAGCAGTACTTC. Translating gives CASSLGAGSYEQYF.

The chain is built from TRBV9 and TRBJ2-2, with a possible D match to TRBD2 (6 bases). Germline CDR1 reads SGDLS; CDR2 reads YYNGEE. The CDR3 is 19 amino acids. Trimming shortened V by 10 bases and J by 4 bases, and 32 bases separated the two germline ends. The chain's CDR3 is CAGPSVPLWPGDSTGELFF. In DNA, the CDR3 is TGTGCCGGGCCCTCCGTCCCCCTCTGGCCGGGAGATAGCACCGGGGAGCTGTTTTTT.

The chain links TRBV6-5 to TRBJ1-5; D is unclear. The V gene lost 4 bases and the J gene lost 6 bases, with 7 bases spanning the gap. Germline V lookup: CDR1 MNHEY, CDR2 SVGAGI. The CDR3 contains 12 residues. The CDR3 loop reads CASSSPSQPQHF. The CDR3 nucleotides are TGTGCCAGCAGTTCCCCGAGTCAGCCCCAGCATTTT.

This chain joins TRBV14 and TRBJ2-7, with no clear D. The CDR3 spans 12 residues. The germline V and J ends were trimmed by 1 base and 3 bases, with 4 bases remaining between them. CDR1 is SGHDN and CDR2 is FVKESK in the germline V gene. The CDR3 region is CASSQALYEQYF. Here the CDR3 DNA reads TGTGCCAGCAGCCAAGCCCTCTACGAGCAGTACTTC.

This chain uses TRBV7-2 with TRBJ2-5; the D gene is possibly TRBD2 (5 bases). V was trimmed by 1 base and J by 5 bases, leaving 5 bases between them. The CDR3 is made up of 12 amino acids. Germline assignment: CDR1 SGHTA and CDR2 FQGNSA. The CDR3 loop is CASSLERETQYF. CDR3 nucleotide sequence: TGTGCCAGCAGCTTAGAGCGGGAGACCCAGTACTTC.

V is TRBV13 and J is TRBJ2-5; D gene ambiguous. This CDR3 has 12 residues. With 5 bases removed from V and 4 bases from J, the gap between germline ends came to 8 bases. Germline V gene data show CDR1 as PRHDT and CDR2 as FYEKMQ (reference sequence). This CDR3 reads CASSPSGETQYF. CDR3 nucleotides: TGTGCCAGCAGCCCGAGTGGAGAGACCCAGTACTTC. The variable domain in full, with the rest retrieved from reference TRBV13 and TRBJ2-5, is AAGVIQSPRHLIKEKRETATLKCYPIPRHDTVYWYQQGPGQDPQFLISFYEKMQSDKGSIPDRFSAQQFSDYHSELNMSSLELGDSALYFCASSPSGETQYFGPGTRLLVL.

The J gene is TRBJ1-3, the V gene TRBV19, with 7 bases that match TRBD1. This CDR3 has 17 amino acids. V dropped 7 bases and J dropped 0; count of bases not matched to a gene: 12. Germline CDR1 is LNHDA and CDR2 is SQIVND (reference sequence). The CDR3 DNA reads as TGTGCCAGTACCGATCTTGGACAGGCCCGCTCTGGAAACACCATATATTTT. As protein: CASTDLGQARSGNTIYF.

The chain joins TRBV5-1 to TRBJ2-7; TRBD2 is a possible D gene (6 bases). Trimming stripped 0 bases from V and 0 bases from J, with 13 bases between. Per germline, CDR1 SGHRS and CDR2 YFSETQ. The CDR3 extends over 16 amino acids. In DNA form, the CDR3 reads TGCGCCAGCAGCTTGGCCCAACGGGGGAGCTCCTACGAGCAGTACTTC. Its protein is CASSLAQRGSSYEQYF.

This clone was seen once. The chain combines TRBV27 with TRBJ1-2; perhaps TRBD1 as D (6 bases). The CDR3 consists of 16 residues. V was shortened by 6 bases and J by 3 bases, with 20 bases between the two germline ends. Germline CDR1 and CDR2: MNHEY and SMNVEV (reference sequence). Here the CDR3 DNA reads TGTGCCAGCAGCTGGGGGGGCGCCCGGTCTGACTATGGCTACACCTTC. As protein: CASSWGGARSDYGYTF.

This clone has only one observation. The chain couples TRBV11-2 to TRBJ1-3; a weak D match, TRBD1 (5 bases). The V gene's germline CDR1 is SGHAT and CDR2 FQNNGV. V shed 0 bases and J shed 8 bases, with 14 bases lying between them. There are 15 residues in the CDR3. The CDR3 DNA sequence: TGTGCCAGCAGCTTAGATAGTCCAGGGTTGGACACCATATATTTT. Translated: CASSLDSPGLDTIYF. The full variable domain, its missing parts supplied by reference TRBV11-2 and TRBJ1-3, is EAGVAQSPRYKIIEKRQSVAFWCNPISGHATLYWYQQILGQGPKLLIQFQNNGVVDDSQLPKDRFSAERLKGVDSTLKIQPAKLEDSAVYLCASSLDSPGLDTIYFGEGSWLTVV.

This clone has a single count. The rearrangement links TRBV7-3 to TRBJ2-3; perhaps TRBD2 as D (5 bases). Per the germline V gene, CDR1 is SGHTA and CDR2 is FQGTGA. Trimming removed 8 bases at V and 6 bases at J, with 18 bases between. The CDR3 has 14 amino acids. This CDR3 reads CASSNRAGGDTQYF. The CDR3 DNA reads as TGTGCCAGCTCAAACAGAGCAGGCGGGGATACGCAGTATTTT.

V gene TRBV7-2 combines with J gene TRBJ2-7, with 9 bases aligning to TRBD2. CDR1 is SGHTA and CDR2 is FQGNSA in the germline V gene. The V and J ends lost 0 bases and 5 bases, in that order; junction bases with no gene match: 8. The CDR3 loop spans 16 amino acids. CDR3 in amino acids: CASSLAPSGMINEQYF. The CDR3 DNA follows: TGTGCCAGCAGCTTAGCGCCTAGCGGGATGATAAACGAGCAGTACTTC. The full variable domain, its missing parts supplied by reference TRBV7-2 and TRBJ2-7, is GAGVSQSPSNKVTEKGKDVELRCDPISGHTALYWYRQSLGQGLEFLIYFQGNSAPDKSGLPSDRFSAERTGGSVSTLTIQRTQQEDSAVYLCASSLAPSGMINEQYFGPGTRLTVT.

V usage is TRBV27 and J usage is TRBJ1-1; TRBD1 matches at 9 bases. The ends lost 0 bases at V and 5 bases at J; junction bases unmatched: 4. This CDR3 region has 15 residues. Looked up from germline, CDR1 is MNHEY and CDR2 is SMNVEV (reference sequence). The CDR3 sequence is CASSLSGTGWTEAFF. The CDR3 DNA reads TGTGCCAGCAGTTTATCTGGGACAGGGTGGACTGAAGCTTTCTTT.

The chain links TRBV19 to TRBJ2-1; tentative D call: TRBD1 (5 bases). The germline gives CDR1 LNHDA, CDR2 SQIVND (reference sequence). This CDR3 region has 13 residues. Deletions cut 3 bases from V and 7 bases from J, with 10 bases between. As DNA, the CDR3 is TGTGCCAGTAGTATCGTAGGGGCAAATGAGCAGTTCTTC. Encoded protein: CASSIVGANEQFF.

The V gene is TRBV5-1, the J gene TRBJ2-6, with a weak D call TRBD2 (5 bases). This CDR3 is 14 amino acids long. From germline, CDR1 is SGHRS and CDR2 YFSETQ. Trimming took off 4 bases at V and 2 bases at J, with 7 bases between the two ends. The CDR3 region has the DNA TGCGCCAGCAGCCCCGGGACTGGGGCCAACGTCCTGACTTTC. Protein: CASSPGTGANVLTF.

This sequence joins TRBV19 and TRBJ1-4; D is possibly TRBD1 (6 bases). The CDR3 is made up of 15 amino acids. Trimming removed 3 bases at V and 8 bases at J, with 16 bases between. From germline, CDR1 is LNHDA and CDR2 SQIVND (reference sequence). The CDR3 DNA sequence: TGTGCCAGTAGTATCTCCGCAGGGGTTGGAGAAAAACTGTTTTTT. Its protein is CASSISAGVGEKLFF. Using reference TRBV19 and TRBJ1-4 for the parts outside the CDR3, the full variable domain is DGGITQSPKYLFRKEGQNVTLSCEQNLNHDAMYWYRQDPGQGLRLIYYSQIVNDFQKGDIAEGYSVSREKKESFPLTVTSAQKNPTAFYLCASSISAGVGEKLFFGSGTQLSVL.

V usage is TRBV6-1 and J usage is TRBJ2-3; D perhaps matches TRBD1 (5 bases). With 5 bases removed from V and 3 bases from J, the gap between germline ends came to 6 bases. Germline V CDR1 and CDR2: MNHNS, SASEGT. The CDR3 consists of 12 residues. The CDR3 loop reads CASSQGTDTQYF. CDR3 in DNA: TGTGCCAGCAGTCAGGGAACAGATACGCAGTATTTT.